The rows below give T cell receptor beta chains drawn from one sample of a study of blood T cell repertoires in COVID-19. Sequencing used immunoSEQ multiplex PCR; TCRdb keeps in-frame clones, though not all of them. The sample consists of over 150,000 clones, approximately 87% of them appearing once. Sequences were obtained from peripheral blood. These receptor sequences come from a man aged 70-80 years with active or convalescent COVID-19. Both conserved end residues are part of each CDR3. D genes are given only for firm matches.

V	length	D	J	CDR3
TRBV20-1	14	TRBD2	TRBJ2-7	CSASRSGGRYEQYF
TRBV7-2	16	NA	TRBJ2-2	CASSLDGLVFTGELFF
TRBV2	14	NA	TRBJ1-2	CASGGSLEPYGYTF
TRBV5-1	13	NA	TRBJ2-1	CASTWAGFHEQFF
TRBV5-1	14	NA	TRBJ1-2	CASSPTTGDYGYTF
TRBV12-3/TRBV12-4	13	NA	TRBJ2-5	CASSLTVQETQYF
TRBV5-5	14	TRBD1	TRBJ1-2	CASSRGGQAYGYTF
TRBV5-1	12	NA	TRBJ1-1	CATQGTNTEAFF
TRBV4-3	15	NA	TRBJ2-7	CASSQEAVYPYEQYF
TRBV6-6	12	NA	TRBJ2-7	CASSPNTDRQYF
TRBV7-6	14	NA	TRBJ2-7	CASSLSGQSYEQYF
TRBV30	14	TRBD1	TRBJ1-2	CASDRGLANYGYTF
TRBV14	13	NA	TRBJ1-1	CASSQEGNLEAFF
TRBV6-1	15	NA	TRBJ1-2	CASSDPRQDSRGYTF
TRBV5-1	14	TRBD1	TRBJ2-7	CASSPVTGGEEQYF
TRBV3-1/TRBV3-2	14	TRBD1	TRBJ2-7	CASSQDGTGYEQYF
TRBV28	14	NA	TRBJ2-1	CASNEVTAPNEQFF
TRBV4-3	16	TRBD2	TRBJ2-2	CASSPRAGGATGELFF
TRBV2	15	NA	TRBJ1-2	CASSKRGKTTYGYTF
TRBV12-3/TRBV12-4	13	NA	TRBJ1-2	CASSLHPGYGYTF
TRBV24-1	16	TRBD1	TRBJ1-4	CATSDPGAGGLEKLFF
TRBV5-1	14	TRBD1	TRBJ2-7	CASSLGGQRYEQYF